The 13 T cell receptor beta chains in this list originate from one sample, sequenced in a study of OX40 agonist ivuxolimab in advanced cancers. The data were produced by immunoSEQ multiplex PCR, yet TCRdb's version contains in-frame clones alone and is incomplete. The sample lists 50,000 to 55,000 clones; 80% to 85% were seen once. The sample in question was CD4+ or CD8+ T cells sorted from blood, obtained in a trial of the OX40 agonist ivuxolimab. Every receptor here comes from an adult with an advanced solid tumor such as melanoma, head and neck, liver or kidney cancer.

This chain connects TRBV19 to TRBJ2-1, with 10 bases fitting TRBD2. This CDR3 spans 16 amino acids. CDR1 is LNHDA, CDR2 SQIVND, per germline (reference sequence). Losses at the gene ends were 6 bases for V and 2 bases for J; bases not matched to a gene: 7. CDR3 amino acids: CASRKTGLATYNEQFF. CDR3 in DNA: TGTGCCAGTAGAAAAACGGGACTAGCGACCTACAATGAGCAGTTCTTC.

There are a few counts of this clone. V gene TRBV19 combines with J gene TRBJ2-4; the D call may be TRBD1 or TRBD2 (5 bases each). This CDR3 is built from 17 residues. Germline V gene lookup returns CDR1 LNHDA and CDR2 SQIVND (reference sequence). Trimming removed 5 bases at V and 0 bases at J, with 17 bases between. The CDR3 protein is CASSSPGRHLAKNIQYF. In nucleotides, the CDR3 is TGTGCCAGTAGTTCGCCGGGACGTCATCTAGCCAAAAACATTCAGTACTTC.

This clone was seen at least ten times. This chain links TRBV2 with TRBJ2-2; no firm D call. V was clipped by 5 bases and J by 6 bases, with 10 bases between them. The CDR3 has 13 amino acids. CDR1 is SNHLY, CDR2 FYNNEI, per germline. In DNA, the CDR3 is TGTGCCAGCAGTTTAGGTACTTCCGGGGAGCTGTTTTTT. This translates into CASSLGTSGELFF.

V is TRBV16 and J is TRBJ2-7; D gene uncertain. The CDR3 runs to 17 residues. Germline V gene lookup returns CDR1 KGHSY and CDR2 FQNENV. V was trimmed by 3 bases and J by 2 bases, leaving 20 bases between them. Written as DNA, the CDR3 is TGTGCCAGCAGCCACAATTCCAGGCCCGGCGGCGCCTACGAGCAGTACTTC. Residues: CASSHNSRPGGAYEQYF.

The V call is TRBV7-3, the J call TRBJ2-2; 9 bases map to TRBD2. V was clipped by 2 bases and J by 2 bases; unmatched bases: 6. The CDR3 loop spans 17 amino acids. Germline V gene lookup returns CDR1 SGHTA and CDR2 FQGTGA. The CDR3: CASSLVGTSLNTGELFF. The CDR3 coding sequence is TGTGCCAGCAGCTTAGTAGGGACTAGCCTTAACACCGGGGAGCTGTTTTTT.

This clone was found once. The CDR3 region has the DNA TGTGCCAGCAGCCTTTTAGGGGGGTACCAAGAGACCCAGTACTTC. Protein product: CASSLLGGYQETQYF. The chain employs TRBV7-6 and TRBJ2-5, with D perhaps being TRBD1 or TRBD2 (6 bases each). V lost 5 bases, J lost 0 bases, and 13 bases lay in between. This CDR3 has 15 amino acids. Germline CDR1 is SGHVS and CDR2 is FNYEAQ.

The chain recombines TRBV11-2 with TRBJ2-3, with 9 bases lining up with TRBD2. This CDR3 has 18 amino acids. With V trimmed by 1 base and J by 2 bases, 10 bases remained unmatched. Germline V gene sequence: CDR1 SGHAT, CDR2 FQNNGV. DNA for the CDR3: TGTGCCAGCAGCTTAGTCCGGCCTAGCGGGATTTACACAGATACGCAGTATTTT. It specifies CASSLVRPSGIYTDTQYF.

The J gene is TRBJ1-5, the V gene TRBV7-9, with 11 nucleotides matching TRBD1. Germline CDR1 and CDR2: SEHNR and FQNEAQ (reference sequence). Unmatched junction bases numbered 5, after V lost 1 base and J lost 9 bases. CDR3 length equals 15 residues. The CDR3 nucleotides read TGTGCCAGCAGCTTAGGGGACAGGGGGTTAAGGCCCCAGCATTTT. This sequence encodes CASSLGDRGLRPQHF. Full variable domain (outside the CDR3, taken from reference TRBV7-9 and TRBJ1-5): DTGVSQNPRHKITKRGQNVTFRCDPISEHNRLYWYRQTLGQGPEFLTYFQNEAQLEKSRLLSDRFSAERPKGSFSTLEIQRTEQGDSAMYLCASSLGDRGLRPQHFGDGTRLSIL.

This clone was seen a single time. The chain recombines TRBV9 with TRBJ2-3; 8 bases are shared with TRBD2. This CDR3 region has 14 residues. The germline gives CDR1 SGDLS, CDR2 YYNGEE. V dropped 4 bases and J dropped 4; count of bases not matched to a gene: 5. For the CDR3, the DNA is TGTGCCAGCAGCCAAGGACTAGCCTCAGATACGCAGTATTTT. The encoded protein is CASSQGLASDTQYF. The complete variable domain, with remaining parts taken from reference TRBV9 and TRBJ2-3, reads DSGVTQTPKHLITATGQRVTLRCSPRSGDLSVYWYQQSLDQGLQFLIQYYNGEERAKGNILERFSAQQFPDLHSELNLSSLELGDSALYFCASSQGLASDTQYFGPGTRLTVL.

The gene calls are TRBV27 and TRBJ1-6; D may be TRBD1 (5 bases). The V end was cut by 4 bases, the J end by 8 bases, with 21 bases between. The germline V gene encodes CDR1 MNHEY and CDR2 SMNVEV (reference sequence). CDR3 length: 17 amino acids. CDR3: CASSYYAVLGGYSPLHF. The CDR3 region has the DNA TGTGCCAGCAGTTATTATGCAGTTCTCGGGGGTTATTCACCCCTCCACTTT.

The chain uses TRBV7-9 and TRBJ1-5; the D gene is possibly TRBD1 (6 bases). Germline V gives CDR1 SEHNR, CDR2 FQNEAQ (reference sequence). This CDR3 contains 15 residues. V was trimmed by 5 bases and J by 5 bases, leaving 16 bases between them. The CDR3, as DNA: TGTGCCAGCAGCCGATGGGGGGGGCCGGATCAGCCCCAGCATTTT. This codes for CASSRWGGPDQPQHF.

This chain links TRBV2 with TRBJ2-1, with D uncertain. This CDR3 is built from 12 residues. CDR1 is SNHLY and CDR2 is FYNNEI in the germline V gene. V was pared by 4 bases and J by 3 bases, with 4 bases between. CDR3 region: CASSGGYNEQFF. The CDR3 coding sequence is TGTGCCAGCAGTGGGGGCTACAATGAGCAGTTCTTC.

The chain carries TRBV6-5 and TRBJ2-7, with TRBD1 identical over 9 bases. The length of the CDR3 is 14 residues. The germline CDR1 and CDR2 sequences are MNHEY and SVGAGI. The trim removed 5 bases at V and 2 bases at J, leaving 4 bases unmatched. The CDR3 DNA follows: TGTGCCAGCAGTAATGGACAGGGGCCCTACGAGCAGTACTTC. This gives the protein CASSNGQGPYEQYF.